This T cell receptor beta chain was profiled in a study of blood T cell repertoires in COVID-19. Some clones are missing from TCRdb's copy, which holds only in-frame ones; the method was immunoSEQ multiplex PCR. Found here are nearly 80,000 clones, around nine tenths of them singletons; the top ten hold about 5.3%. The source of this sequence is a woman aged 80 or older with active or convalescent COVID-19. Sequencing was carried out using peripheral blood.

CDR3 region: CASTRPRRRASSPTDTQYF. In DNA, the CDR3 is TGTGCCAGCACCCGCCCCCGGAGGAGGGCCTCTAGCCCCACAGATACGCAGTATTTT. V usage is TRBV3-1 (or the pseudogene TRBV3-2) and J usage is TRBJ2-3; a weak D match, TRBD2 (6 bases). V was shortened by 7 bases and J by 2 bases, with 28 bases between the two germline ends. Germline V gene data show CDR1 as LGHDT and CDR2 as YNNKEL (reference sequence). The CDR3 extends over 19 amino acids.